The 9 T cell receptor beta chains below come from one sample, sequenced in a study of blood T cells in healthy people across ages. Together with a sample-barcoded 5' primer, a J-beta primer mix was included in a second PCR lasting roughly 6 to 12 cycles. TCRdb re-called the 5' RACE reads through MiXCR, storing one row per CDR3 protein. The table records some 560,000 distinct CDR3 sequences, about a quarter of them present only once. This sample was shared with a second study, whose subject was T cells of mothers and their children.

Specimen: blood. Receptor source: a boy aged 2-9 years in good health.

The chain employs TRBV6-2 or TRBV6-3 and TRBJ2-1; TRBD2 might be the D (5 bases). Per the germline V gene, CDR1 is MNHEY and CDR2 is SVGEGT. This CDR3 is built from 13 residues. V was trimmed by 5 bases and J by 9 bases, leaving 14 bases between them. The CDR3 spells CASSPSSSGEQFF. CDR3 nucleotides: TGTGCCAGCAGTCCCTCTAGCAGTGGTGAGCAGTTCTTC.

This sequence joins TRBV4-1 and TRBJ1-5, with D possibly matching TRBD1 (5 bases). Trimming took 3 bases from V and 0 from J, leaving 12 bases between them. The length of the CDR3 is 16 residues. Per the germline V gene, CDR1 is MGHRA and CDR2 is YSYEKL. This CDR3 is CASSQWDGYSNQPQHF. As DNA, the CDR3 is TGCGCCAGCAGCCAGTGGGACGGATATAGCAATCAGCCCCAGCATTTT.

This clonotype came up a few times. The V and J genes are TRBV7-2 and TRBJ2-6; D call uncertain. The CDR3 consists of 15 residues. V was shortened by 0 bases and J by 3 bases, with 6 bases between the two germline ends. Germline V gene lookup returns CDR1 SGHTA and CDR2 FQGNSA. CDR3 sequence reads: CASSLASLGANVLTF. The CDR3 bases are TGTGCCAGCAGCTTAGCGTCCCTTGGGGCCAACGTCCTGACTTTC.

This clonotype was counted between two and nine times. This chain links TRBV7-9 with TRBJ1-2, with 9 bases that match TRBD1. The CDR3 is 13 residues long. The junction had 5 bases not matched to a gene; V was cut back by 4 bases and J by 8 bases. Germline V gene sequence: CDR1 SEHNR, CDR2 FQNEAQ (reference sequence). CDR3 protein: CASSSGTGRGYTF. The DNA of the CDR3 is TGTGCCAGCAGCTCAGGGACAGGGAGAGGCTACACCTTC.

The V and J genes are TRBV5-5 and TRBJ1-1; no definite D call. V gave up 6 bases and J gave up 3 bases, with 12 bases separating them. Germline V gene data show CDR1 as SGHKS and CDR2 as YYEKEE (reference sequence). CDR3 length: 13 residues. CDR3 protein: CASNSRLDTEAFF. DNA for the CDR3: TGTGCCAGCAACTCAAGGTTGGACACTGAAGCTTTCTTT.

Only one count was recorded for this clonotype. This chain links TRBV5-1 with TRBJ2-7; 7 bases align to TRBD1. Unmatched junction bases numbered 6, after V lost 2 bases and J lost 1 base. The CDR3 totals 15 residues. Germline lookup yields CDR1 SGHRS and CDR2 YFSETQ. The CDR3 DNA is TGCGCCAGCAGCTTAGACAGGGCCTTTTCCTACGAGCAGTACTTC. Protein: CASSLDRAFSYEQYF.

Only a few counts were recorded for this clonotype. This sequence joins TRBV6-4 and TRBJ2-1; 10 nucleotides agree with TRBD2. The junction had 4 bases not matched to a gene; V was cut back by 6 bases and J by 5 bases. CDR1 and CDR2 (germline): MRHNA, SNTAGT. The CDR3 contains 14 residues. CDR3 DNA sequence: TGTGCCAGCAGCGAGCGGGGGGGGCACAATGAGCAGTTCTTC. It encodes CASSERGGHNEQFF.

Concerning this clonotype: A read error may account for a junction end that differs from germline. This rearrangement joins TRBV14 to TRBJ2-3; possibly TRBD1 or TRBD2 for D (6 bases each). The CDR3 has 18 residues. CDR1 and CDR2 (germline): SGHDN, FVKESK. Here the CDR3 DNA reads TGTGCCAGCAGCCAAGATTGGGAGGCGACAGGAAATACAGATACACAGTATTTT. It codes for CASSQDWEATGNTDTQYF.

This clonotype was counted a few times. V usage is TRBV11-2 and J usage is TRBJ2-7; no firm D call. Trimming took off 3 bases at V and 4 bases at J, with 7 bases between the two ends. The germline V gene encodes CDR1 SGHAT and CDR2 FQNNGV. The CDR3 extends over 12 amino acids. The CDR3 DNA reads TGTGCCAGCAGCTTCTCCGCGTACGAGCAGTACTTC. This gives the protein CASSFSAYEQYF.